This TCR beta chain emerged from a study of T cells in women clearing cervical HPV infection. The CDR3 contains 14 residues. Germline assignment: CDR1 GTSNPN and CDR2 SVGIG (reference sequence). Note on this clone: Its antigen is undetermined. The CDR3 is cut off 3 residues early in the read; its end comes from the germline J gene.

Profiled with immunoSEQ multiplex PCR; TCRdb holds only in-frame clones, not every one. Its table records tens of thousands of clones. Broader study findings: CIN3+ cases had significantly higher TCR repertoire richness than controls, but evenness did not differ.

Sequenced: blood buffy coat. The receptor was isolated from a woman between 18 and 69 years old with a cervical HPV16 infection that either progressed to CIN3+ or cleared (not recorded which). This chain links TRBV30 with TRBJ1-2; unclear D gene. CDR3 loop: CAWSPRTKAYGYTF. The sequenced CDR3 bases are TGTGCCTGGAGTCCAAGAACCAAAGCCTACGGC.